Following are 32 T cell receptor beta chains from one sample sequenced in a study of T cell changes during pregnancy in multiple sclerosis. Measured with immunoSEQ multiplex PCR; TCRdb has only the in-frame clones, and not every one. The data hold tens of thousands of clones, with 85% to 95% observed a single time. The material was CD8+ T cells from peripheral blood mononuclear cells, obtained in the third trimester of pregnancy. All receptors derive from a female donor in good health, enrolled as a control in a pregnancy study.

V gene TRBV29-1 combines with J gene TRBJ1-1; 7 nucleotides line up with TRBD1. The junction had 6 bases not matched to a gene; V was cut back by 7 bases and J by 4 bases. The CDR3 extends over 12 amino acids. CDR1 is SQVTM, CDR2 ANQGSEA, per germline. The CDR3 nucleotides read TGCAGCGATACGACAGGGACCACTGAAGCTTTCTTT. It specifies CSDTTGTTEAFF.

This chain uses TRBV6-1 with TRBJ1-5; 8 positions agree with TRBD1. V was clipped by 0 bases and J by 9 bases; unmatched bases: 7. Germline lookup yields CDR1 MNHNS and CDR2 SASEGT. This CDR3 contains 15 residues. The CDR3 coding sequence is TGTGCCAGCAGTGAAGCGGGACAGGCGTTTTGGCCCCAGCATTTT. Translation: CASSEAGQAFWPQHF.

The chain has TRBV27 and TRBJ1-2; 8 bases map to TRBD1. This CDR3 is built from 13 residues. Germline CDR1 MNHEY, CDR2 SMNVEV (reference sequence). V dropped 4 bases and J dropped 6; count of bases not matched to a gene: 4. CDR3 loop: CASSSRTGNGYTF. DNA for the CDR3: TGTGCCAGCAGTTCCCGGACAGGGAATGGCTACACCTTC.

This clone came up once. The chain combines TRBV7-2 with TRBJ1-2; D perhaps matches TRBD1 (5 bases). Germline V gene data show CDR1 as SGHTA and CDR2 as FQGNSA. The length of the CDR3 is 16 residues. V lost 5 bases, J lost 3 bases, and 19 bases lay in between. The CDR3: CASSIPSGREDYGYTF. The CDR3 DNA is TGTGCCAGCAGCATCCCTAGCGGCAGGGAGGACTATGGCTACACCTTC.

The rearrangement joins TRBV15 to TRBJ1-3; D is possibly TRBD1 (5 bases). V gave up 3 bases and J gave up 3 bases, with 15 bases separating them. This CDR3 region has 16 residues. The germline gives CDR1 LNHNV, CDR2 YYDKDF (reference sequence). In DNA form, the CDR3 reads TGTGCCACCAGCAGGACCAGGGAAAGTGGTGGAAACACCATATATTTT. This gives the protein CATSRTRESGGNTIYF. Filled out from reference TRBV15 and TRBJ1-3, the complete variable domain reads DAMVIQNPRYQVTQFGKPVTLSCSQTLNHNVMYWYQQKSSQAPKLLFHYYDKDFNNEADTPDNFQSRRPNTSFCFLDIRSPGLGDTAMYLCATSRTRESGGNTIYFGEGSWLTVV.

V is TRBV19 and J is TRBJ1-5; TRBD1 might be the D (5 bases). Germline values: CDR1 LNHDA, CDR2 SQIVND (reference sequence). V shed 5 bases and J shed 0 bases, with 20 bases lying between them. The CDR3 spans 18 residues. The CDR3 coding sequence is TGTGCCAGTAGTCCAGGATTGGGCAGGGAATATAGCAATCAGCCCCAGCATTTT. Translating gives CASSPGLGREYSNQPQHF.

The chain combines TRBV7-2 with TRBJ1-5, with D hard to call. Per the germline V gene, CDR1 is SGHTA and CDR2 is FQGNSA. The CDR3 length is 13 residues. V lost 1 base and J lost 4, with 5 bases in between. DNA for the CDR3: TGTGCCAGCAGCTTAGTACAGAATCAGCCCCAGCATTTT. It codes for CASSLVQNQPQHF. The whole variable domain, remainder taken from reference TRBV7-2 and TRBJ1-5, is GAGVSQSPSNKVTEKGKDVELRCDPISGHTALYWYRQSLGQGLEFLIYFQGNSAPDKSGLPSDRFSAERTGGSVSTLTIQRTQQEDSAVYLCASSLVQNQPQHFGDGTRLSIL.

The CDR3 nucleotides read TGTGCCAGCAGGCTTGGCAGGAACAGGGTCTACGAGCAGTACTTC. This encodes CASRLGRNRVYEQYF. This chain uses TRBV5-6 with TRBJ2-7, with a possible D match to TRBD1 (6 bases). Germline V CDR1 and CDR2: SGHDT, YYEEEE. V lost 5 bases and J lost 3, with 18 bases in between. The CDR3 sequence is 15 residues long.

CDR3 loop: CASSIDPGSGAKNIQYF. In DNA form, the CDR3 reads TGTGCCAGTAGTATAGATCCGGGGTCTGGGGCCAAAAACATTCAGTACTTC. This sequence joins TRBV19 and TRBJ2-4; D may be TRBD2 (5 bases). This CDR3 contains 17 residues. Deletions cut 0 bases from V and 1 base from J, with 13 bases between. Germline lookup yields CDR1 LNHDA and CDR2 SQIVND (reference sequence).

The rearrangement links TRBV7-2 to TRBJ2-3; TRBD2 is a possible D gene (6 bases). Trimming removed 11 bases at V and 5 bases at J, with 17 bases between. Looked up from germline, CDR1 is SGHTA and CDR2 is FQGNSA. The CDR3 contains 13 residues. CDR3 sequence: CASGPLGGDTQYF. CDR3 DNA sequence: TGTGCCTCGGGACCGCTCGGGGGAGATACGCAGTATTTT.

The CDR3 sequence is CASSQAGGAEQYF. The CDR3 DNA is TGTGCCAGCAGCCAAGCAGGGGGTGCCGAGCAGTACTTC. The chain has TRBV4-2 and TRBJ2-7, with TRBD1 matching over 7 bases. The germline gives CDR1 LGHNA, CDR2 YNFKEQ. The CDR3 loop spans 13 amino acids. J gave up 6 bases and V 1 base, and 3 bases lay outside the gene matches.

CDR3 in amino acids: CASSPPGREETQYF. The CDR3 coding sequence is TGTGCCAGCTCACCACCGGGCAGGGAAGAGACCCAGTACTTC. V and J are TRBV18 and TRBJ2-5; D possibly corresponds to TRBD1 (5 bases). CDR3 size: 14 residues. Germline CDR1 reads KGHSH; CDR2 reads LQKENI. V was pared by 0 bases and J by 3 bases, with 8 bases between.

This clone has only one observation. J is TRBJ1-1 and V is TRBV15; 7 positions agree with TRBD1. From germline, CDR1 is LNHNV and CDR2 YYDKDF (reference sequence). Germline trimming cut 2 bases from V and 5 bases from J; bases unmatched to any gene: 8. The length of the CDR3 is 15 residues. The CDR3, as DNA: TGTGCCACCAGCAGAAAGACAGGGTTTAGGACTGAAGCTTTCTTT. Protein: CATSRKTGFRTEAFF.

The chain links TRBV4-3 to TRBJ2-3; 9 bases align to TRBD1. CDR1 and CDR2 from the germline V gene are LGHNA and YSLEER. The ends lost 1 base at V and 2 bases at J; junction bases unmatched: 1. This CDR3 comprises 15 residues. CDR3 DNA sequence: TGCGCCAGCAGCCAAGGGGACAGGGTCACAGATACGCAGTATTTT. Translated, it gives CASSQGDRVTDTQYF.

V is TRBV6-5 and J is TRBJ1-1; D possibly corresponds to TRBD1 (6 bases). CDR1 and CDR2 (germline): MNHEY, SVGAGI. This CDR3 spans 11 amino acids. V lost 4 bases and J 6 bases, leaving 6 bases between the germline ends. Written as DNA, the CDR3 is TGTGCCAGCAGTTCAGGGGCTGAAGCTTTCTTT. Translated: CASSSGAEAFF.

This clone was seen a single time. V usage is TRBV6-1 and J usage is TRBJ1-2, with D possibly being TRBD1 (5 bases). The CDR3 length is 16 residues. V lost 3 bases and J 7 bases, leaving 21 bases between the germline ends. Germline V CDR1 and CDR2: MNHNS, SASEGT. In DNA form, the CDR3 reads TGTGCCAGCAGTGATCTCCGGGGCACCCCGGAGGGTGGCTACACCTTC. It is translated as CASSDLRGTPEGGYTF.

CDR3 sequence: CASSHQGAYEQYF. CDR3 in DNA: TGTGCCAGTAGTCATCAGGGGGCCTACGAGCAGTACTTC. The chain combines TRBV19 with TRBJ2-7; TRBD1 agrees at 7 bases. With V trimmed by 5 bases and J by 2 bases, 3 bases remained unmatched. Germline CDR1 LNHDA, CDR2 SQIVND (reference sequence). CDR3 size: 13 residues.

V is TRBV5-5 and J is TRBJ2-7; a weak D match, TRBD1 (6 bases). Per germline, CDR1 SGHKS and CDR2 YYEKEE (reference sequence). V shed 0 bases and J shed 6 bases, with 22 bases lying between them. This CDR3 spans 17 amino acids. The CDR3: CASSLDSTGFVGSEQYF. The CDR3 coding sequence is TGTGCCAGCAGCTTGGACTCTACAGGGTTTGTGGGAAGCGAGCAGTACTTC.

This clone was counted once. The chain uses TRBV11-2 and TRBJ2-7; a possible D gene is TRBD1 (5 bases). V was pared by 5 bases and J by 3 bases, with 11 bases between. CDR1 is SGHAT, CDR2 FQNNGV, per germline. The CDR3 consists of 13 residues. Written as DNA, the CDR3 is TGTGCCAGCAGCCTAAGGGGCGTCTACGAGCAGTACTTC. Its translation: CASSLRGVYEQYF.

V is TRBV4-2 and J is TRBJ2-2; D may be TRBD2 (5 bases). The CDR3 has 16 residues. Trimming took off 3 bases at V and 7 bases at J, with 18 bases between the two ends. Germline V gene lookup returns CDR1 LGHNA and CDR2 YNFKEQ. CDR3 coding DNA: TGTGCCAGCAGCCATCCCGAAAGAGGGCTGAGCGGGGAGCTGTTTTTT. This sequence encodes CASSHPERGLSGELFF.

The chain combines TRBV7-9 with TRBJ2-2; 8 bases fit TRBD2. V was pared by 2 bases and J by 5 bases, with 4 bases of the junction left unmatched. There are 15 residues in the CDR3. Germline V gene lookup returns CDR1 SEHNR and CDR2 FQNEAQ (reference sequence). The CDR3 spells CASSLFGGVTGELFF. CDR3 nucleotide sequence: TGTGCCAGCAGCTTATTCGGGGGGGTTACCGGGGAGCTGTTTTTT. Complete variable domain (other parts from reference TRBV7-9 and TRBJ2-2): DTGVSQNPRHKITKRGQNVTFRCDPISEHNRLYWYRQTLGQGPEFLTYFQNEAQLEKSRLLSDRFSAERPKGSFSTLEIQRTEQGDSAMYLCASSLFGGVTGELFFGEGSRLTVL.

This sequence joins TRBV5-6 and TRBJ2-7; TRBD1 is a possible D gene (6 bases). The CDR3 has 14 residues. The V gene's germline CDR1 is SGHDT and CDR2 YYEEEE. V gave up 3 bases and J gave up 2 bases, with 12 bases separating them. CDR3 sequence (DNA): TGTGCCAGCAGCTCGGGACACACAACCTACGAGCAGTACTTC. Translated, it gives CASSSGHTTYEQYF.

Note on this clone: Other DNA sequences of this sample code for an identical CDR3. J is TRBJ1-1 and V is TRBV9; D may be TRBD1 (5 bases). V was cut by 3 bases and J by 5 bases, with 5 bases left in between. The CDR3 loop spans 11 amino acids. In germline, CDR1 is SGDLS, CDR2 YYNGEE. The CDR3 bases are TGTGCCAGCAGCGCAGGGACTGAAGCTTTCTTT. This gives the protein CASSAGTEAFF. Full variable domain (rest looked up from reference TRBV9 and TRBJ1-1): DSGVTQTPKHLITATGQRVTLRCSPRSGDLSVYWYQQSLDQGLQFLIQYYNGEERAKGNILERFSAQQFPDLHSELNLSSLELGDSALYFCASSAGTEAFFGQGTRLTVV.

This rearrangement joins TRBV6-4 to TRBJ2-7; D is possibly TRBD2 (6 bases). This CDR3 is 15 amino acids long. Germline V CDR1 and CDR2: MRHNA, SNTAGT. Trimming pared 6 bases from V and 3 bases from J, leaving 18 bases between. The CDR3 sequence: CASSPSEGAGYEQYF. As DNA, the CDR3 is TGTGCCAGCAGCCCGTCGGAAGGAGCGGGCTACGAGCAGTACTTC.

This clone appeared many times. This chain uses TRBV30 with TRBJ2-7; the match to TRBD1 covers 7 bases. Losses at the gene ends were 3 bases for V and 1 base for J; bases not matched to a gene: 9. The germline V gene encodes CDR1 GTSNPN and CDR2 SVGIG (reference sequence). The length of the CDR3 is 15 residues. This CDR3 is CAWRGTTGTSYEQYF. In DNA form, the CDR3 reads TGTGCCTGGAGGGGGACGACAGGGACATCCTACGAGCAGTACTTC.

The CDR3 sequence: CASSQTRGDTDTQYF. The CDR3, as DNA: TGTGCCAGCAGCCAAACCCGGGGGGACACAGATACGCAGTATTTT. The rearrangement uses TRBV6-6 and TRBJ2-3; 7 bases line up with TRBD2. Germline V CDR1 and CDR2: MNHNY, SVGAGI (reference sequence). CDR3 length: 15 amino acids. Trimming took 6 bases from V and 2 from J; bases not matched to a gene: 8.

This clone was seen more than once but under ten times. The chain uses TRBV29-1 and TRBJ1-2; D is undetermined. The CDR3 extends over 13 amino acids. CDR1 is SQVTM and CDR2 is ANQGSEA in the germline V gene. With 4 bases removed from V and 2 bases from J, the gap between germline ends came to 11 bases. The CDR3 loop is CSVGRAENYGYTF. CDR3 sequence (DNA): TGCAGCGTTGGGCGGGCAGAGAACTATGGCTACACCTTC.

The chain couples TRBV9 to TRBJ1-1; TRBD1 matches at 10 bases. CDR3 length: 13 residues. V trimming: 0 bases; J trimming: 13 bases; junction bases outside the gene matches: 6. CDR1 and CDR2 (germline): SGDLS, YYNGEE. In DNA, the CDR3 is TGTGCCAGCAGCGTAGATAGGGACAGGGGCGGTTTCTTT. Amino acids: CASSVDRDRGGFF.

The J gene is TRBJ2-7, the V gene TRBV4-1, with TRBD1 identical over 9 bases. The CDR3 contains 15 residues. J was trimmed by 0 bases and V by 4 bases; bases with no gene match: 4. Germline V gives CDR1 MGHRA, CDR2 YSYEKL. The CDR3 reads CASSPVQGASYEQYF. The CDR3 DNA sequence: TGCGCCAGCAGCCCAGTACAGGGGGCCTCCTACGAGCAGTACTTC.

The chain links TRBV15 to TRBJ1-1; D unclear. V lost 0 bases and J lost 1, with 6 bases in between. The germline V gene has CDR1 LNHNV and CDR2 YYDKDF (reference sequence). The CDR3 is 14 amino acids. The CDR3 DNA reads as TGTGCCACCAGCAGAGATCCGAGGAACACTGAAGCTTTCTTT. Translated: CATSRDPRNTEAFF.

The chain couples TRBV27 to TRBJ1-1; TRBD1 aligns across 7 bases. The CDR3 totals 15 residues. J was trimmed by 0 bases and V by 5 bases; bases with no gene match: 6. The germline V gene has CDR1 MNHEY and CDR2 SMNVEV (reference sequence). DNA for the CDR3: TGTGCCAGCAGTGAGATGACAGGGATGAACACTGAAGCTTTCTTT. It codes for CASSEMTGMNTEAFF.

This chain joins TRBV6-5 and TRBJ1-6; D perhaps matches TRBD1 (5 bases). Germline V gene sequence: CDR1 MNHEY, CDR2 SVGAGI. The CDR3 is 15 residues long. V lost 5 bases, J lost 9 bases, and 17 bases lay in between. CDR3 residues: CASSPGGHLTSPLHF. The CDR3 nucleotides are TGTGCCAGCAGTCCGGGAGGACATCTTACTTCACCCCTCCACTTT.